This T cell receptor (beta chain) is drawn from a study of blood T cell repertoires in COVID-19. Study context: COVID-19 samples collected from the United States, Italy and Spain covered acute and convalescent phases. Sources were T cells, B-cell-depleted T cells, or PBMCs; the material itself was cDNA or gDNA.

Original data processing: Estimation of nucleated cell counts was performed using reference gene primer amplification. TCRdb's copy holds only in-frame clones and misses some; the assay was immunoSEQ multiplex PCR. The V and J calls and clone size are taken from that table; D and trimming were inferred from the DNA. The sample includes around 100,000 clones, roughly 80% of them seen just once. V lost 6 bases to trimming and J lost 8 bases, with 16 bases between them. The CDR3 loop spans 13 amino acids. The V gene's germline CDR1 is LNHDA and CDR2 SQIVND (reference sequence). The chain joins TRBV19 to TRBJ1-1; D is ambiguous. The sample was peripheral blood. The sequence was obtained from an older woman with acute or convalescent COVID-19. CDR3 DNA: TGTGCCAGTAGCCCCTCTCGGGGAACCGAAGCTTTCTTT. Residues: CASSPSRGTEAFF.